These 31 T cell receptor beta chains were sequenced from one sample in a study of PD-1 blockade in classical Hodgkin lymphoma. Profiled with immunoSEQ multiplex PCR; TCRdb holds only in-frame clones, not every one. The repertoire holds more than 15,000 clones, with 86% as singletons. Time point of the sample: newly diagnosed, previously untreated cHL patient sample. Negative selection with magnetic separation was used to purify CD4+ T cells from thawed PBMCs. Material: CD4+ T cells from blood. Receptors originate from a human donor with classical Hodgkin lymphoma.

The chain joins TRBV28 to TRBJ2-5; maybe TRBD1 (6 bases). The ends were cut back, 4 bases at V and 5 bases at J, with 23 bases in the middle. Germline V gives CDR1 MDHEN, CDR2 SYDVKM. CDR3 length: 17 residues. The CDR3 sequence is CASSSLWDNFRGETQYF. Written as DNA, the CDR3 is TGTGCCAGCAGTTCACTTTGGGACAACTTCAGAGGGGAGACCCAGTACTTC.

This chain joins TRBV5-1 and TRBJ1-4; 10 bases line up with TRBD1. Germline V CDR1 and CDR2: SGHRS, YFSETQ. The CDR3 length is 16 residues. J lost 8 bases, V lost 4 bases, and 11 bases had no gene match. The CDR3 sequence: CASSADRGIVSEKLFF. DNA for the CDR3: TGCGCCAGCAGCGCGGACAGGGGGATTGTTAGCGAAAAACTGTTTTTT.

This clone was counted once. The V call is TRBV7-3, the J call TRBJ2-1; D unclear. Germline CDR1 SGHTA, CDR2 FQGTGA. The CDR3 has 15 residues. With 2 bases removed from V and 9 bases from J, the gap between germline ends came to 17 bases. The CDR3 bases are TGTGCCAGCAGCTTAGATACAGCCCTCCGGAGTGAGCAGTTCTTC. This encodes CASSLDTALRSEQFF. Full variable domain (remainder filled in from reference TRBV7-3 and TRBJ2-1): GAGVSQTPSNKVTEKGKYVELRCDPISGHTALYWYRQSLGQGPEFLIYFQGTGAADDSGLPNDRFFAVRPEGSVSTLKIQRTERGDSAVYLCASSLDTALRSEQFFGPGTRLTVL.

This rearrangement joins TRBV6-4 to TRBJ1-5; D unclear. CDR3 size: 13 residues. With 8 bases removed from V and 7 bases from J, the gap between germline ends came to 15 bases. Germline loops: CDR1 MRHNA, CDR2 SNTAGT. CDR3: CASAREEWQPQHF. The DNA of the CDR3 is TGTGCCAGCGCTCGGGAGGAGTGGCAGCCCCAGCATTTT.

Only a few counts were recorded for this clone. The chain carries TRBV7-3 and TRBJ2-1, with 9 bases that match TRBD2. From germline, CDR1 is SGHTA and CDR2 FQGTGA. V lost 5 bases and J lost 6; bases outside the gene matches: 8. This CDR3 is 15 amino acids long. DNA for the CDR3: TGTGCCAGCAGCCCCGCCCGCGGGAGGGCCAATGAGCAGTTCTTC. It encodes CASSPARGRANEQFF.

The chain links TRBV7-6 to TRBJ2-1, with D hard to call. Trimming stripped 4 bases from V and 2 bases from J, with 24 bases between. Germline V gene lookup returns CDR1 SGHVS and CDR2 FNYEAQ. This CDR3 is 19 amino acids long. For the CDR3, the DNA is TGTGCCAGCAGCTCCCGCCCGCTTGGTGGGGAACAAACCTACAATGAGCAGTTCTTC. Translated, it gives CASSSRPLGGEQTYNEQFF.

This clone was detected only a few times. The CDR3 sequence is CASNQTGDGGYTF. The CDR3 DNA is TGCGCCAGCAACCAGACAGGGGACGGTGGCTACACCTTC. V usage is TRBV10-1 and J usage is TRBJ1-2, with 8 bases fitting TRBD1. The V segment lost 7 bases and the J segment 7 bases; nucleotides outside the gene matches: 8. CDR3 length: 13 amino acids. The V gene's germline CDR1 is WNHNN and CDR2 SYGVQD (reference sequence).

The gene calls are TRBV10-1 and TRBJ2-5; tentative D call: TRBD1 (6 bases). Germline loops: CDR1 WNHNN, CDR2 SYGVQD (reference sequence). The CDR3 is made up of 17 amino acids. Between the trimmed V and J ends, which lost 0 bases and 4 bases, there was a span of 18 bases. CDR3 sequence (DNA): TGCGCCAGCAGTGAGTCGAGGTCACAGGGCGGCAGAGAGACCCAGTACTTC. Protein: CASSESRSQGGRETQYF.

CDR3 in DNA: TGCGCCAGTAACTGGGCAGGATCAGCCTACAATGAGCAGTTCTTC. Its translation is CASNWAGSAYNEQFF. The genes are TRBV5-1 and TRBJ2-1, with D hard to call. V lost 8 bases and J lost 2, with 17 bases in between. Germline V lookup: CDR1 SGHRS, CDR2 YFSETQ. The CDR3 is 15 amino acids. Full variable domain (outside the CDR3, taken from reference TRBV5-1 and TRBJ2-1): KAGVTQTPRYLIKTRGQQVTLSCSPISGHRSVSWYQQTPGQGLQFLFEYFSETQRNKGNFPGRFSGRQFSNSRSEMNVSTLELGDSALYLCASNWAGSAYNEQFFGPGTRLTVL.

The chain carries TRBV4-3 and TRBJ2-7, with D possibly TRBD2 on 5 matching bases. The germline V gene has CDR1 LGHNA and CDR2 YSLEER. Trimming removed 4 bases from V and 2 bases from J, with 18 bases in between. The length of the CDR3 is 16 residues. The CDR3 nucleotides are TGCGCCAGCAGCCCAGAGGGAGCGGTGCATACCTACGAGCAGTACTTC. It specifies CASSPEGAVHTYEQYF.

V and J are TRBV28 and TRBJ1-2; D not resolved. From germline, CDR1 is MDHEN and CDR2 SYDVKM. This CDR3 has 10 residues. V was clipped by 4 bases and J by 8 bases, with 5 bases between them. In DNA, the CDR3 is TGTGCCAGCAGTTATATCGGCTACACCTTC. Translation gives CASSYIGYTF.

This chain uses TRBV6-6 with TRBJ1-2; 9 bases fit TRBD1. In germline, CDR1 is MNHNY, CDR2 SVGAGI (reference sequence). V shed 8 bases, J shed 4 bases, and the junction held 11 bases outside the gene matches. The CDR3 sequence is 15 residues long. The chain's CDR3 is CASGYRTGAGYGYTF. The CDR3 DNA is TGTGCCAGCGGGTACCGGACAGGGGCCGGCTATGGCTACACCTTC.

Here the CDR3 reads CASSPNPGDNYNEQFF. CDR3 nucleotide sequence: TGTGCCAGCAGCCCCAACCCAGGGGACAACTACAATGAGCAGTTCTTC. The rearrangement uses TRBV7-3 and TRBJ2-1; D may be TRBD1 (6 bases). Germline CDR1 and CDR2: SGHTA and FQGTGA. The CDR3 spans 16 residues. V lost 5 bases and J lost 3, with 17 bases in between.

CDR3 region: CASSLHPLGGIAKNIQYF. In nucleotides, the CDR3 is TGTGCCAGCAGCCTCCACCCCCTCGGGGGGATAGCCAAAAACATTCAGTACTTC. The rearrangement links TRBV4-2 to TRBJ2-4; 7 positions agree with TRBD2. Trimming at V came to 4 bases and at J to 0 bases, leaving 12 bases not matched to a gene. The length of the CDR3 is 18 residues. Looked up from germline, CDR1 is LGHNA and CDR2 is YNFKEQ.

The genes are TRBV7-9 and TRBJ2-7, with TRBD1 matching over 8 bases. Unmatched junction bases numbered 6, after V lost 4 bases and J lost 4 bases. The CDR3 length is 14 residues. Germline-derived CDR1 and CDR2 are SEHNR and FQNEAQ (reference sequence). Here the CDR3 reads CASSSGQGWYEQYF. As DNA, the CDR3 is TGTGCCAGCAGCTCCGGACAGGGTTGGTACGAGCAGTACTTC.

This clone was seen a few times. V is TRBV28 and J is TRBJ1-1; TRBD1 agrees at 7 bases. The CDR3 is 13 amino acids. With V trimmed by 4 bases and J by 3 bases, 2 bases remained unmatched. CDR1 and CDR2 from the germline V gene are MDHEN and SYDVKM. DNA for the CDR3: TGTGCCAGCAGTTACCAGGGGGACACTGAAGCTTTCTTT. Its protein is CASSYQGDTEAFF.

The chain uses TRBV6-5 and TRBJ1-2, with D perhaps TRBD1 (6 bases). CDR3 size: 14 residues. Germline CDR1 reads MNHEY; CDR2 reads SVGAGI. V was clipped by 6 bases and J by 4 bases, with 15 bases between them. This chain's CDR3 is CASRVSTGFYGYTF. The CDR3 DNA sequence: TGTGCCAGCAGGGTTTCAACAGGGTTCTATGGCTACACCTTC.

The chain carries TRBV6-1 and TRBJ1-1; D gene ambiguous. V gave up 6 bases and J gave up 1 base, with 9 bases separating them. The length of the CDR3 is 13 residues. Germline values: CDR1 MNHNS, CDR2 SASEGT. The CDR3 spells CASRTTGNTEAFF. CDR3 DNA sequence: TGTGCCAGCAGGACGACGGGGAACACTGAAGCTTTCTTT.

V is TRBV19 and J is TRBJ2-7; 7 nucleotides line up with TRBD2. Germline CDR1 is LNHDA and CDR2 is SQIVND (reference sequence). The J segment lost 6 bases and the V segment lost 4 bases, leaving 9 bases of the junction unmatched. The CDR3 extends over 14 amino acids. CDR3 residues: CASSRTRDGGEQYF. In DNA form, the CDR3 reads TGTGCCAGTAGTAGGACTAGAGATGGTGGCGAGCAGTACTTC.

The V call is TRBV15, the J call TRBJ1-1; D is ambiguous. Per the germline V gene, CDR1 is LNHNV and CDR2 is YYDKDF (reference sequence). Trimming took off 1 base at V and 0 bases at J, with 15 bases between the two ends. The CDR3 has 17 residues. The CDR3 sequence: CATSRGGGIRLNTEAFF. CDR3 sequence (DNA): TGTGCCACCAGCAGAGGGGGTGGGATACGCTTGAACACTGAAGCTTTCTTT.

The chain has TRBV6-1 and TRBJ1-2; D is unresolved. CDR1 is MNHNS and CDR2 is SASEGT in the germline V gene. Between the trimmed V and J ends, which lost 2 bases and 8 bases, there was a span of 6 bases. The CDR3 consists of 11 residues. The CDR3 region has the DNA TGTGCCAGCAGTGAAAGGGCGGGCTACACCTTC. This gives the protein CASSERAGYTF.

The chain is built from TRBV18 and TRBJ2-7; 9 nucleotides align to TRBD2. Germline V gene sequence: CDR1 KGHSH, CDR2 LQKENI. V shed 2 bases, J shed 5 bases, and the junction held 7 bases outside the gene matches. The CDR3 covers 15 residues. This CDR3 reads CASSPWRGGIHEQYF. The CDR3 nucleotides read TGTGCCAGCTCACCATGGCGGGGGGGAATCCACGAGCAGTACTTC. Together with reference TRBV18 and TRBJ2-7, the CDR3 gives the full variable domain: NAGVMQNPRHLVRRRGQEARLRCSPMKGHSHVYWYRQLPEEGLKFMVYLQKENIIDESGMPKERFSAEFPKEGPSILRIQQVVRGDSAAYFCASSPWRGGIHEQYFGPGTRLTVT.

The chain combines TRBV7-2 with TRBJ2-5; D remains unclear. V was shortened by 5 bases and J by 2 bases, with 15 bases between the two germline ends. The germline V gene encodes CDR1 SGHTA and CDR2 FQGNSA. There are 15 residues in the CDR3. The CDR3 nucleotides are TGTGCCAGCAGCCTCCTCCGGACGGATCAAGAGACCCAGTACTTC. This gives the protein CASSLLRTDQETQYF.

The rearrangement uses TRBV6-6 and TRBJ2-7, with 11 bases matching TRBD1. CDR1 is MNHNY and CDR2 is SVGAGI in the germline V gene (reference sequence). J lost 4 bases, V lost 6 bases, and 11 bases had no gene match. This CDR3 comprises 16 residues. The CDR3 here is CASSQGTGGVGYEQYF. The CDR3 nucleotides read TGTGCCAGCAGCCAAGGGACAGGGGGTGTCGGATACGAGCAGTACTTC.

This clone was counted a single time. The chain is built from TRBV5-1 and TRBJ2-5; tentative D call: TRBD2 (5 bases). The V end was cut by 2 bases, the J end by 5 bases, with 10 bases between. Germline-derived CDR1 and CDR2 are SGHRS and YFSETQ. CDR3 length: 13 amino acids. This chain's CDR3 is CASSLGGSETQYF. The CDR3 DNA reads TGCGCCAGCAGCTTAGGAGGATCTGAGACCCAGTACTTC.

The V call is TRBV18, the J call TRBJ2-7, with D tentatively TRBD1 or TRBD2 (5 bases each). CDR1 and CDR2 from the germline V gene are KGHSH and LQKENI. The CDR3 consists of 14 residues. Between the trimmed V and J ends, which lost 4 bases and 0 bases, there was a span of 10 bases. The CDR3 bases are TGTGCCAGCTCACAAGGGACCAACTCCTACGAGCAGTACTTC. It specifies CASSQGTNSYEQYF.

The chain joins TRBV19 to TRBJ1-5; D unclear. The ends were cut back, 3 bases at V and 5 bases at J, with 11 bases in the middle. The CDR3 runs 14 residues. Germline CDR1 is LNHDA and CDR2 is SQIVND (reference sequence). The CDR3 region is CASSISRRDQPQHF. CDR3 nucleotide sequence: TGTGCCAGTAGTATTAGTCGGAGGGATCAGCCCCAGCATTTT.

Remarks on this clone: Germline and junction disagree at one end, which may indicate a read error. V usage is TRBV29-1 and J usage is TRBJ2-4; D might be TRBD1 (6 bases). This CDR3 is built from 14 residues. The V gene's germline CDR1 is SQVTM and CDR2 ANQGSEA. CDR3 DNA: TGCAGCGTCAAACCCGGGACATCCAACAACATTCAGTACTTC. Amino acid sequence: CSVKPGTSNNIQYF.

Only a few counts were recorded for this clone. One end of the junction is discordant with germline, which a read error may explain. This rearrangement joins TRBV13 to TRBJ1-3; D might be TRBD1 (5 bases). Germline V gene sequence: CDR1 PRHDT, CDR2 FYEKMQ (reference sequence). The CDR3 extends over 12 amino acids. CDR3 in amino acids: CASSLQFPPRQF. The CDR3 DNA reads TGTGCCAGCAGCTTACAGTTTCCTCCGAGACAGTTT.

The genes are TRBV7-6 and TRBJ2-5; 11 positions match TRBD1. The V gene's germline CDR1 is SGHVS and CDR2 FNYEAQ. The CDR3 is made up of 15 amino acids. V shed 5 bases and J 4 bases; nucleotides not matched to a gene: 6. The CDR3 spells CASSHGQGARETQYF. The CDR3 region has the DNA TGTGCCAGCAGCCATGGACAGGGGGCCCGAGAGACCCAGTACTTC.

The V and J genes are TRBV9 and TRBJ2-3; TRBD2 matches 13 bases. This CDR3 spans 17 amino acids. V dropped 0 bases and J dropped 5; count of bases not matched to a gene: 6. Germline values: CDR1 SGDLS, CDR2 YYNGEE. The CDR3 sequence: CASSVGVLAGGEDTQYF. The CDR3 nucleotides read TGTGCCAGCAGCGTAGGAGTACTAGCGGGAGGGGAAGATACGCAGTATTTT.